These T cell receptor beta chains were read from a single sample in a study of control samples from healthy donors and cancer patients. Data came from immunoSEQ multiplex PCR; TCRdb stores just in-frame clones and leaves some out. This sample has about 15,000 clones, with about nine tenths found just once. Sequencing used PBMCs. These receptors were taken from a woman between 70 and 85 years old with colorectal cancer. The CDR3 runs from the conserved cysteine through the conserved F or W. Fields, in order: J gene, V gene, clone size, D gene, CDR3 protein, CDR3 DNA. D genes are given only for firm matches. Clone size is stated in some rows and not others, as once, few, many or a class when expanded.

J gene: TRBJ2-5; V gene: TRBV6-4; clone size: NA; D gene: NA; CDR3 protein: CASSLTEQETQYF; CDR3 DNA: TGTGCCAGCAGTTTGACAGAACAAGAGACCCAGTACTTC
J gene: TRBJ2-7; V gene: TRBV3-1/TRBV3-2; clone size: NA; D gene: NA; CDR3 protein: CASSPRVAESSYEQYF; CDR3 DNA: TGTGCCAGCAGCCCTAGAGTAGCGGAGAGCTCCTACGAGCAGTACTTC
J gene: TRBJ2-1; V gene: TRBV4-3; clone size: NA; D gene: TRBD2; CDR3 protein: CASSQGGRSMNEQFF; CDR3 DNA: TGCGCCAGCAGCCAAGGCGGGAGATCTATGAATGAGCAGTTCTTC
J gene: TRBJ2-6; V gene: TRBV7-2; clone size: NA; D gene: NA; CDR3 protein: CASSLGPGRGGTGANVLTF; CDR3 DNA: TGTGCCAGCAGCTTAGGTCCCGGCAGGGGGGGAACTGGGGCCAACGTCCTGACTTTC
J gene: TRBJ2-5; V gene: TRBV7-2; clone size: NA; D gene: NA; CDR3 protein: CASSPTVGTKSETQYF; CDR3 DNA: TGTGCCAGCAGCCCGACGGTGGGGACCAAATCGGAGACCCAGTACTTC
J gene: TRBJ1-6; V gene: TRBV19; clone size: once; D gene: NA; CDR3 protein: CASSGSHSRNSPLHF; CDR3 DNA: TGTGCCAGTAGTGGCAGCCATAGCCGAAATTCACCCCTCCACTTT
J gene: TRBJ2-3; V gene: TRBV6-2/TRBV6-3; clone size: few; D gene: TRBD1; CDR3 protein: CASSSDRSDTQYF; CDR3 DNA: TGTGCCAGCAGTTCGGACAGGTCTGATACGCAGTATTTT
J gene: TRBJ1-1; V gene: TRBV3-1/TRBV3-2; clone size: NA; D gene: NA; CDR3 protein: CASSQRGAGTEAFF; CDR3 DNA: TGTGCCAGCAGCCAACGGGGGGCGGGCACTGAAGCTTTCTTT
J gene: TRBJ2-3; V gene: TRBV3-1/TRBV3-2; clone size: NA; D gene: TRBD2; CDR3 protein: CASRGASGTDTQYF; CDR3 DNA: TGTGCCAGCCGGGGAGCTAGCGGGACAGATACGCAGTATTTT
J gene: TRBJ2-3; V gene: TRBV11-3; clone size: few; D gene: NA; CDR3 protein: CASSHRDLDTQYF; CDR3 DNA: TGTGCCAGCAGCCACCGGGACTTAGATACGCAGTATTTT
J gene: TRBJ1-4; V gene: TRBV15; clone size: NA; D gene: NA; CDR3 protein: CATSSGRLLNEKLFF; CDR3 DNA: TGTGCCACCAGCAGCGGCCGCCTCCTTAATGAAAAACTGTTTTTT
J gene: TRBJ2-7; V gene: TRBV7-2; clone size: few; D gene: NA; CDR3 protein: CASSLMGSSYEQYF; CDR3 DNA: TGTGCCAGCAGCTTAATGGGGAGCTCCTACGAGCAGTACTTC
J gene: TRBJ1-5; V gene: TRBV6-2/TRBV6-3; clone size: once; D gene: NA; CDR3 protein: CASSYPSSGHQPQHF; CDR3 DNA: TGTGCCAGCAGTTACCCATCTTCGGGCCATCAGCCCCAGCATTTT
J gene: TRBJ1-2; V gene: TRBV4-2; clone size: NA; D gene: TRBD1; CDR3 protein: CASSQDPPGQGSPYYGYTF; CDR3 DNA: TGTGCCAGCAGCCAAGACCCCCCGGGACAGGGATCCCCCTACTATGGCTACACCTTC
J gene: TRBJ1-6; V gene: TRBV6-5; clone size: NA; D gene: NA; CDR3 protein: CASTPDSTPLHF; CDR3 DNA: TGTGCCAGCACCCCGGACAGCACACCCCTCCACTTT
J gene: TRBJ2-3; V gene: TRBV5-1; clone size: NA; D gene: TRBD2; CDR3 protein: CASRKQTSGPKGDTQYF; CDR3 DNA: TGCGCCAGCAGGAAACAAACTAGCGGCCCGAAGGGAGATACGCAGTATTTT
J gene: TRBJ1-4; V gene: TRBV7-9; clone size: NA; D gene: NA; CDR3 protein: CASSLLGEKLFF; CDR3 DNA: TGTGCCAGCAGCTTACTAGGGGAAAAACTGTTTTTT
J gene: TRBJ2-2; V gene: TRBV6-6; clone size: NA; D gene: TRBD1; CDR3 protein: CASSYLGQGVGGELFF; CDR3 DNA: TGTGCCAGCAGTTACCTCGGACAGGGAGTAGGCGGGGAGCTGTTTTTT
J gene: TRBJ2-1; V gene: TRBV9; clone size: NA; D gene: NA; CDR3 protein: CASSVDYNEQFF; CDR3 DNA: TGTGCCAGCAGCGTAGACTACAATGAGCAGTTCTTC
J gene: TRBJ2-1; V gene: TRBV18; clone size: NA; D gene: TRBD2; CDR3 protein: CASSPRGSGGPWGDNEQFF; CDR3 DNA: TGTGCCAGCTCACCCCGAGGTAGCGGGGGCCCCTGGGGAGACAATGAGCAGTTCTTC
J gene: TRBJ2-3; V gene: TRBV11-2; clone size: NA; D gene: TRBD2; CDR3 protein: CASSPGLAQGTQYF; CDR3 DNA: TGTGCCAGCAGCCCGGGACTAGCACAGGGTACGCAGTATTTT
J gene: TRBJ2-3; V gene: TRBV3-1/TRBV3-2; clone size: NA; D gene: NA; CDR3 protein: CASSQGLSNWDTQYF; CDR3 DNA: TGTGCCAGCAGCCAAGGGCTTTCCAATTGGGATACGCAGTATTTT
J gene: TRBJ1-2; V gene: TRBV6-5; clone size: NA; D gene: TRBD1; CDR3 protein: CASRAGTDEYGYTF; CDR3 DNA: TGTGCCAGCAGAGCCGGGACAGATGAGTATGGCTACACCTTC
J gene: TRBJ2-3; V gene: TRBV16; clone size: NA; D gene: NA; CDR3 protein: CASSQSNSRADTQYF; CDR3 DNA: TGTGCCAGCAGCCAATCGAATTCTAGGGCAGATACGCAGTATTTT
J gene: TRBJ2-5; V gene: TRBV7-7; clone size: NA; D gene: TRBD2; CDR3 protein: CASSPGRVWEETQYF; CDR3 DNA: TGTGCCAGCAGCCCGGGGAGGGTATGGGAAGAGACCCAGTACTTC
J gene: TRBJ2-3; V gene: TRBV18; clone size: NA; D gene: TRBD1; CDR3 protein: CASSPPLGQGTDTQYF; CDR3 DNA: TGTGCCAGCTCACCCCCCCTGGGACAGGGAACAGATACGCAGTATTTT
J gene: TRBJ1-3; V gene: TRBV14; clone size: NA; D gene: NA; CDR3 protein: CASSQDRGNGNTIYF; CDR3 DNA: TGTGCCAGCAGCCAAGATCGGGGGAACGGAAACACCATATATTTT
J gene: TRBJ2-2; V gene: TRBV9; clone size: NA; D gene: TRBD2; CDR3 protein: CASSSAGTSGMNTGELFF; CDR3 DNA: TGTGCCAGCAGCTCAGCCGGGACTAGCGGGATGAACACCGGGGAGCTGTTTTTT
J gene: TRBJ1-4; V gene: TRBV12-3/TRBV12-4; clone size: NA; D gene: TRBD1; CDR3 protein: CASSRNPSGQRVF; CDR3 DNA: TGTGCCAGCAGCCGAAACCCCTCGGGACAGAGAGTTTTT
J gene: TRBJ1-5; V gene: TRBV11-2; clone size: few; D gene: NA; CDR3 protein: CASSLGGAARNQPQHF; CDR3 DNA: TGTGCCAGCAGCTTAGGGGGGGCGGCGAGAAATCAGCCCCAGCATTTT
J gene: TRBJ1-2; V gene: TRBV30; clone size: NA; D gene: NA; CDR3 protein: CAWSGANYGYTF; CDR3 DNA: TGTGCCTGGAGTGGAGCTAACTATGGCTACACCTTC
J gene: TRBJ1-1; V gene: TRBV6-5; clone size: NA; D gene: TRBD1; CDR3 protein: CASSWGQQNTEAFF; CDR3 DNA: TGTGCCAGCAGTTGGGGACAGCAGAACACTGAAGCTTTCTTT
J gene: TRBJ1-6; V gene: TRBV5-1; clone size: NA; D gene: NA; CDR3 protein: CASSLGTGGSPLHF; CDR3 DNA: TGCGCCAGCAGCTTGGGCACAGGCGGTTCACCCCTCCACTTT
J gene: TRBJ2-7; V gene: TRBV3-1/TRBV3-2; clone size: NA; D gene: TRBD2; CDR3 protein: CASSPSSGSVGEQYF; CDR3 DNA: TGTGCCAGCAGCCCCTCTAGCGGGAGTGTAGGCGAGCAGTACTTC
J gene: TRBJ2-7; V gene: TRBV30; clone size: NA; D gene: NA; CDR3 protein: CAWAPTDYEQYF; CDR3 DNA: TGTGCCTGGGCGCCGACAGACTACGAGCAGTACTTC
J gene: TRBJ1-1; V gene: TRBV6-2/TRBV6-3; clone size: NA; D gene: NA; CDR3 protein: CASSLTVNTEAFF; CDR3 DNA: TGTGCCAGCAGTTTGACGGTGAACACTGAAGCTTTCTTT
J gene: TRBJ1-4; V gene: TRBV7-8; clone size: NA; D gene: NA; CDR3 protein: CASSYYRVRATNEKLFF; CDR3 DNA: TGTGCCAGCAGCTACTACAGGGTTAGGGCAACTAATGAAAAACTGTTTTTT
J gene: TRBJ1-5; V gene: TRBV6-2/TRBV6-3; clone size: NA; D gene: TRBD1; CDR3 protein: CASSYPIQTGLQQPQHF; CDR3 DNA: TGTGCCAGCAGTTACCCAATACAGACAGGGCTTCAACAGCCCCAGCATTTT
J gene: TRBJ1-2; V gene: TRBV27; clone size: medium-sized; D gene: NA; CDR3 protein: CASSFSFKGDLYGYTF; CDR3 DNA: TGTGCCAGCAGTTTCTCATTCAAAGGCGATCTCTATGGCTACACCTTC
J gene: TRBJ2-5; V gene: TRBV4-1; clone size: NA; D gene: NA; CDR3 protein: CASSQDQRGEETQYF; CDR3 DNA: TGCGCCAGCAGCCAAGATCAGAGGGGTGAGGAGACCCAGTACTTC
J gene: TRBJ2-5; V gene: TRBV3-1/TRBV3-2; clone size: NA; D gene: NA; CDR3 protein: CASSQAEAQYF; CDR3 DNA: TGTGCCAGCAGCCAAGCAGAAGCACAGTACTTC
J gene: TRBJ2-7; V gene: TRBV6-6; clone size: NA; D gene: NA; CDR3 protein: CASSYGQYSYEQYF; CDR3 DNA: TGTGCCAGCAGTTACGGCCAGTACTCCTACGAGCAGTACTTC
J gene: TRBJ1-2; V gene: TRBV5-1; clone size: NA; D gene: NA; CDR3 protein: CASSSLEGFTDGYTF; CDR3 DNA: TGCGCCAGCAGCTCCCTCGAGGGGTTCACCGATGGCTACACCTTC
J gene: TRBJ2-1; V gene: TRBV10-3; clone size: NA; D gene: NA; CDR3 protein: CAIALSGQGNNEQFF; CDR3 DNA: TGTGCCATCGCCTTGAGCGGTCAGGGAAACAATGAGCAGTTCTTC
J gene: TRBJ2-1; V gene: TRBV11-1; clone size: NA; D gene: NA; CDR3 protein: CASSLGGLAYNEQFF; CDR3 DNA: TGTGCCAGCAGCTTAGGGGGGCTAGCCTACAATGAGCAGTTCTTC
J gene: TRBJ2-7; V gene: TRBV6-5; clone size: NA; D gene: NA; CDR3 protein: CASSYSPTGRYEQYF; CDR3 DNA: TGTGCCAGCAGTTACTCCCCCACGGGGCGCTACGAGCAGTACTTC
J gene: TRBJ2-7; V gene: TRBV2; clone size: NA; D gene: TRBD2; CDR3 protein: CASSGAGGETESYEQYF; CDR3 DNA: TGTGCCAGCAGTGGAGCGGGAGGAGAAACGGAGTCCTACGAGCAGTACTTC
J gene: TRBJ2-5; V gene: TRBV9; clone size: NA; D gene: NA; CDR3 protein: CASSVAVMAGTETQYF; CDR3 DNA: TGTGCCAGCAGCGTAGCTGTAATGGCAGGGACAGAGACCCAGTACTTC
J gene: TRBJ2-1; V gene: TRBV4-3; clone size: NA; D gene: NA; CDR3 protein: CASSQETISYNEQFF; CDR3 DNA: TGCGCCAGCAGCCAAGAGACCATCTCCTACAATGAGCAGTTCTTC